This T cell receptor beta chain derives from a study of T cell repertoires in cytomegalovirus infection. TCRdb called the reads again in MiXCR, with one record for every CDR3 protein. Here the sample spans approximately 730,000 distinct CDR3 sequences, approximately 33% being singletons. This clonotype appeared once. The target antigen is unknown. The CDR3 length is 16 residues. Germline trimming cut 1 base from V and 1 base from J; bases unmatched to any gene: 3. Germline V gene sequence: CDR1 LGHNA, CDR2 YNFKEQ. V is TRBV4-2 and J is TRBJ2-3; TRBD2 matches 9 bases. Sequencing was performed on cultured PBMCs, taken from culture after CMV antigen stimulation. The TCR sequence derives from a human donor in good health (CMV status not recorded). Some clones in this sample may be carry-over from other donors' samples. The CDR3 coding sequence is TGTGCCAGCAGCCAAGCACCTAGCGGGGGCACAGATACGCAGTATTTT. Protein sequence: CASSQAPSGGTDTQYF.